The 27 T cell receptor beta chains presented below share a single source sample, sequenced in a study of shared clonotypes between healthy human individuals. Sequencing was performed with immunoSEQ multiplex PCR; in TCRdb, only in-frame clones are kept and a portion is missing. The data contain around 2.5 million clones, roughly 93% of them seen just once; the ten biggest clones take up 0.36%. The specimen sequenced was naive CD4+ T cells from PBMCs. The subset: CD45RA+ positively selected. These receptors all come from a man between 18 and 35 years old in good health. Some clones in this sample may be carry-over from other donors' samples.

The chain links TRBV28 to TRBJ2-2; a possible D gene is TRBD1 (7 bases). Looked up from germline, CDR1 is MDHEN and CDR2 is SYDVKM. V was trimmed by 6 bases and J by 0 bases, leaving 14 bases between them. There are 16 residues in the CDR3. Here the CDR3 reads CASSPGGTANTGELFF. CDR3 DNA sequence: TGTGCCAGCAGCCCCGGAGGGACAGCGAACACCGGGGAGCTGTTTTTT.

The CDR3 region is CASSVSPTQGFSEQYF. The CDR3 DNA sequence: TGTGCCAGCAGCGTAAGCCCCACCCAGGGGTTCTCCGAGCAGTACTTC. The chain joins TRBV9 to TRBJ2-7; D may be TRBD1 (6 bases). The CDR3 loop spans 16 amino acids. V lost 1 base and J lost 6, with 20 bases in between. Germline V gene lookup returns CDR1 SGDLS and CDR2 YYNGEE.

The V call is TRBV15, the J call TRBJ2-1; 11 bases match TRBD2. The CDR3 consists of 17 residues. Germline values: CDR1 LNHNV, CDR2 YYDKDF (reference sequence). Trimming at V came to 3 bases and at J to 2 bases, leaving 6 bases not matched to a gene. CDR3 DNA: TGTGCCACCAGCAGGGGACTAGCGGAGCCCCCCTACAATGAGCAGTTCTTC. It encodes CATSRGLAEPPYNEQFF. The full variable domain, in which reference TRBV15 and TRBJ2-1 provide the parts outside the CDR3, is DAMVIQNPRYQVTQFGKPVTLSCSQTLNHNVMYWYQQKSSQAPKLLFHYYDKDFNNEADTPDNFQSRRPNTSFCFLDIRSPGLGDTAMYLCATSRGLAEPPYNEQFFGPGTRLTVL.

The chain joins TRBV5-1 to TRBJ1-2; 7 bases map to TRBD1. J gave up 4 bases and V 0 bases, and 9 bases lay outside the gene matches. The CDR3 totals 16 residues. Germline loops: CDR1 SGHRS, CDR2 YFSETQ. The CDR3 here is CASSLGPGTEIYGYTF. The CDR3 region has the DNA TGCGCCAGCAGCTTGGGCCCCGGGACAGAGATCTATGGCTACACCTTC.

The J gene is TRBJ2-7, the V gene TRBV6-1, with D uncertain. Trimming removed 9 bases from V and 3 bases from J, with 15 bases in between. The CDR3 has 13 residues. Looked up from germline, CDR1 is MNHNS and CDR2 is SASEGT. The CDR3 here is CASGVVGVYEQYF. Here the CDR3 DNA reads TGTGCCAGTGGGGTAGTCGGTGTCTACGAGCAGTACTTC.

The chain combines TRBV5-1 with TRBJ1-4, with 7 bases lining up with TRBD1. The CDR3 sequence is 15 residues long. Germline values: CDR1 SGHRS, CDR2 YFSETQ. Germline trimming cut 4 bases from V and 3 bases from J; bases unmatched to any gene: 6. The CDR3 sequence: CASSGSGTANEKLFF. CDR3 DNA: TGCGCCAGCAGCGGATCCGGGACAGCTAATGAAAAACTGTTTTTT.

As DNA, the CDR3 is TGTGCCAGCAGCTGGACTACTGCGAACACTGAAGCTTTCTTT. Encoded protein: CASSWTTANTEAFF. The V gene is TRBV7-9, the J gene TRBJ1-1; D unresolved. Trimming took 4 bases from V and 1 from J, leaving 10 bases between them. The CDR3 covers 14 residues. Germline V gene data show CDR1 as SEHNR and CDR2 as FQNEAQ (reference sequence).

This clone was seen a few times. The chain employs TRBV5-5 and TRBJ1-2, with D perhaps TRBD1 (5 bases). The V gene's germline CDR1 is SGHKS and CDR2 YYEKEE (reference sequence). The CDR3 runs 13 residues. V gave up 5 bases and J gave up 1 base, with 9 bases separating them. The CDR3 DNA reads TGTGCCAGCAGTCCACAGGTTAACTATGGCTACACCTTC. Translating gives CASSPQVNYGYTF. Full variable domain (outside the CDR3, taken from reference TRBV5-5 and TRBJ1-2): DAGVTQSPTHLIKTRGQQVTLRCSPISGHKSVSWYQQVLGQGPQFIFQYYEKEERGRGNFPDRFSARQFPNYSSELNVNALLLGDSALYLCASSPQVNYGYTFGSGTRLTVV.

The chain is built from TRBV11-3 and TRBJ2-5; 10 positions agree with TRBD2. There are 18 residues in the CDR3. V shed 3 bases, J shed 5 bases, and the junction held 15 bases outside the gene matches. From germline, CDR1 is SGHNT and CDR2 YENEEA. CDR3 bases: TGTGCCAGCAGCTTCCGTGGTACAGCTAGCGGGAGTTTGGAGACCCAGTACTTC. Translating it yields CASSFRGTASGSLETQYF. Together with reference TRBV11-3 and TRBJ2-5, the CDR3 gives the full variable domain: EAGVVQSPRYKIIEKKQPVAFWCNPISGHNTLYWYLQNLGQGPELLIRYENEEAVDDSQLPKDRFSAERLKGVDSTLKIQPAELGDSAVYLCASSFRGTASGSLETQYFGPGTRLLVL.

The chain is built from TRBV28 and TRBJ2-1, with 10 bases identical to TRBD2. Germline trimming cut 3 bases from V and 3 bases from J; bases unmatched to any gene: 5. Germline V gene sequence: CDR1 MDHEN, CDR2 SYDVKM. CDR3 length equals 16 residues. CDR3 in amino acids: CASSFSGLADYNEQFF. In DNA form, the CDR3 reads TGTGCCAGCAGTTTTTCCGGACTAGCGGACTACAATGAGCAGTTCTTC.

The chain links TRBV5-1 to TRBJ1-5, with 10 bases fitting TRBD1. Germline CDR1 reads SGHRS; CDR2 reads YFSETQ. The J segment lost 1 base and the V segment lost 7 bases, leaving 5 bases of the junction unmatched. The CDR3 totals 15 residues. In DNA, the CDR3 is TGCGCCAGCCAGAAGGACAGGGGGAGCAATCAGCCCCAGCATTTT. This sequence encodes CASQKDRGSNQPQHF.

The V gene is TRBV7-2, the J gene TRBJ2-7, with TRBD2 matching 16 bases. This CDR3 contains 16 residues. V shed 4 bases, J shed 2 bases, and the junction held 2 bases outside the gene matches. The germline V gene encodes CDR1 SGHTA and CDR2 FQGNSA. DNA for the CDR3: TGTGCCAGCAGCTCGGGACTAGCGGGAGGGACCTACGAGCAGTACTTC. It codes for CASSSGLAGGTYEQYF.

This CDR3 is CASSPRGDTSNQPQHF. The CDR3 bases are TGTGCCAGCAGCCCCAGGGGGGACACTAGCAATCAGCCCCAGCATTTT. This sequence joins TRBV7-9 and TRBJ1-5; 7 bases are a match to TRBD1. Germline V lookup: CDR1 SEHNR, CDR2 FQNEAQ (reference sequence). This CDR3 has 16 amino acids. V lost 5 bases to trimming and J lost 0 bases; unmatched junction nucleotides: 7. Variable domain in full (rest from reference TRBV7-9 and TRBJ1-5): DTGVSQNPRHKITKRGQNVTFRCDPISEHNRLYWYRQTLGQGPEFLTYFQNEAQLEKSRLLSDRFSAERPKGSFSTLEIQRTEQGDSAMYLCASSPRGDTSNQPQHFGDGTRLSIL.

A few counts support this clone. This sequence joins TRBV6-1 and TRBJ1-1, with D hard to call. The CDR3 sequence is 15 residues long. V lost 0 bases, J lost 5 bases, and 13 bases lay in between. Germline V gene data show CDR1 as MNHNS and CDR2 as SASEGT. The CDR3 protein is CASSEAPPVRTEAFF. Written as DNA, the CDR3 is TGTGCCAGCAGTGAAGCCCCCCCGGTGCGGACTGAAGCTTTCTTT.

V gene TRBV5-1 combines with J gene TRBJ1-2, with D possibly being TRBD1 (6 bases). The V end was cut by 0 bases, the J end by 7 bases, with 10 bases between. Germline lookup yields CDR1 SGHRS and CDR2 YFSETQ. The CDR3 covers 13 residues. Written as DNA, the CDR3 is TGCGCCAGCAGCTTGGGGGCAGGGGCTGGCTACACCTTC. Its translation is CASSLGAGAGYTF.

This clone was observed a handful of times. The chain joins TRBV7-9 to TRBJ1-5; unclear D gene. Germline V CDR1 and CDR2: SEHNR, FQNEAQ (reference sequence). Between the trimmed V and J ends, which lost 0 bases and 5 bases, there was a span of 14 bases. This CDR3 contains 16 residues. The CDR3 DNA follows: TGTGCCAGCAGCTTAGCGGGCAGTGGGAGGGATCAGCCCCAGCATTTT. Amino acid sequence: CASSLAGSGRDQPQHF. Full variable domain (missing parts from reference TRBV7-9 and TRBJ1-5): DTGVSQNPRHKITKRGQNVTFRCDPISEHNRLYWYRQTLGQGPEFLTYFQNEAQLEKSRLLSDRFSAERPKGSFSTLEIQRTEQGDSAMYLCASSLAGSGRDQPQHFGDGTRLSIL.

The J gene is TRBJ1-2, the V gene TRBV19; D gene ambiguous. V was trimmed by 5 bases and J by 4 bases, leaving 17 bases between them. This CDR3 has 15 amino acids. CDR1 LNHDA and CDR2 SQIVND come from the germline V gene (reference sequence). In nucleotides, the CDR3 is TGTGCCAGTAGTCCACTGGGTGGTAATGGCTATGGCTACACCTTC. Translation gives CASSPLGGNGYGYTF.

This CDR3 reads CASSRAGLRNEQFF. The CDR3 DNA sequence: TGTGCCAGCAGCCGGGCGGGGCTGAGGAATGAGCAGTTCTTC. V is TRBV7-2 and J is TRBJ2-1; D possibly corresponds to TRBD2 (6 bases). V lost 5 bases, J lost 7 bases, and 15 bases lay in between. CDR1 and CDR2 from the germline V gene are SGHTA and FQGNSA. The CDR3 contains 14 residues.

In DNA form, the CDR3 reads TGTGCCAGCAGCCGGGTACTAGCGGGAGGGCCGGAGACCCAGTACTTC. Translating gives CASSRVLAGGPETQYF. This rearrangement joins TRBV4-2 to TRBJ2-5; TRBD2 aligns across 13 bases. This CDR3 has 16 amino acids. Germline V lookup: CDR1 LGHNA, CDR2 YNFKEQ. Unmatched junction bases numbered 7, after V lost 4 bases and J lost 5 bases.

This clone has a single count. The CDR3 region has the DNA TGTGCCAGCAGCTTAGAGGGGGGTTCCGCAGCCGGCTACACCTTC. It translates to CASSLEGGSAAGYTF. The J gene is TRBJ1-2, the V gene TRBV7-2; a possible D gene is TRBD1 (6 bases). Between the trimmed V and J ends, which lost 1 base and 8 bases, there was a span of 17 bases. Germline loops: CDR1 SGHTA, CDR2 FQGNSA. This CDR3 spans 15 amino acids.

This chain connects TRBV9 to TRBJ2-2; D is undetermined. CDR1 is SGDLS, CDR2 YYNGEE, per germline. The CDR3 extends over 15 amino acids. The V gene lost 4 bases and the J gene lost 0 bases, with 10 bases spanning the gap. CDR3 residues: CASSPRLANTGELFF. CDR3 bases: TGTGCCAGCAGCCCGCGGTTAGCGAACACCGGGGAGCTGTTTTTT. Combining the CDR3 with reference TRBV9 and TRBJ2-2 gives the whole variable domain DSGVTQTPKHLITATGQRVTLRCSPRSGDLSVYWYQQSLDQGLQFLIQYYNGEERAKGNILERFSAQQFPDLHSELNLSSLELGDSALYFCASSPRLANTGELFFGEGSRLTVL.

To note about this clone: Distinct nucleotide sequences in the sample also encode this CDR3. J is TRBJ1-4 and V is TRBV28; the D is unclear. Trimming shortened V by 7 bases and J by 5 bases, and 5 bases separated the two germline ends. The CDR3 is 11 residues long. From germline, CDR1 is MDHEN and CDR2 SYDVKM. This chain's CDR3 is CASILNEKLFF. The CDR3 nucleotides read TGTGCCAGCATACTAAATGAAAAACTGTTTTTT. The whole variable domain, filled in from reference TRBV28 and TRBJ1-4, reads DVKVTQSSRYLVKRTGEKVFLECVQDMDHENMFWYRQDPGLGLRLIYFSYDVKMKEKGDIPEGYSVSREKKERFSLILESASTNQTSMYLCASILNEKLFFGSGTQLSVL.

This chain connects TRBV5-1 to TRBJ2-4; D is undetermined. The germline CDR1 and CDR2 sequences are SGHRS and YFSETQ. The V end lost 0 bases, the J end lost 1 base, and 8 bases lay between the germline ends. The CDR3 length is 15 residues. Here the CDR3 reads CASSLGYLAKNIQYF. Written as DNA, the CDR3 is TGCGCCAGCAGCTTGGGTTACTTGGCCAAAAACATTCAGTACTTC.

The rearrangement joins TRBV5-1 to TRBJ2-3, with D unclear. V lost 5 bases and J lost 4, with 14 bases in between. Germline lookup yields CDR1 SGHRS and CDR2 YFSETQ. This CDR3 region has 14 residues. CDR3 bases: TGCGCCAGCAGGAGGAATAAGGAAGCAGATACGCAGTATTTT. Its protein product is CASRRNKEADTQYF. Full variable domain (remainder filled in from reference TRBV5-1 and TRBJ2-3): KAGVTQTPRYLIKTRGQQVTLSCSPISGHRSVSWYQQTPGQGLQFLFEYFSETQRNKGNFPGRFSGRQFSNSRSEMNVSTLELGDSALYLCASRRNKEADTQYFGPGTRLTVL.

A word on this clone: This specimen includes other DNA sequences encoding the same CDR3. The chain carries TRBV29-1 and TRBJ2-7; D not resolved. Germline CDR1 is SQVTM and CDR2 is ANQGSEA. The germline V and J ends were trimmed by 4 bases and 4 bases, with 14 bases remaining between them. This CDR3 has 13 residues. The CDR3 here is CSVGGRSSYEQYF. CDR3 bases: TGCAGCGTTGGTGGCAGATCCTCATACGAGCAGTACTTC.

This sequence joins TRBV5-1 and TRBJ1-4; 10 bases are shared with TRBD1. Germline CDR1 SGHRS, CDR2 YFSETQ. CDR3 size: 16 residues. Germline trimming cut 0 bases from V and 5 bases from J; bases unmatched to any gene: 4. The CDR3 sequence: CASSLAQGQGNEKLFF. The DNA of the CDR3 is TGCGCCAGCAGCTTGGCTCAGGGACAGGGGAATGAAAAACTGTTTTTT. The full variable domain, completed using reference TRBV5-1 and TRBJ1-4, is KAGVTQTPRYLIKTRGQQVTLSCSPISGHRSVSWYQQTPGQGLQFLFEYFSETQRNKGNFPGRFSGRQFSNSRSEMNVSTLELGDSALYLCASSLAQGQGNEKLFFGSGTQLSVL.

The chain couples TRBV28 to TRBJ1-4; no reliable D call. Deletions cut 6 bases from V and 4 bases from J, with 9 bases between. CDR3 length: 13 residues. CDR1 is MDHEN, CDR2 SYDVKM, per germline. As DNA, the CDR3 is TGTGCCAGCAGCTTAGGGTATAATGAAAAACTGTTTTTT. Protein sequence: CASSLGYNEKLFF.